Below are 5 T cell receptor beta chains sequenced from a single sample in a study of cytomegalovirus exposure and HLA in healthy donors. Primers for the PCR totalled 60 Vbeta and 13 Jbeta. TCRdb's copy holds only in-frame clones and misses some; the assay was immunoSEQ multiplex PCR. This sample has over 200,000 clones; under 90% occur once, and the top ten carry 1.3%. The sequenced sample was PBMCs. Receptors originate from a human donor in good health.

The chain is built from TRBV28 and TRBJ1-5, with TRBD1 as a possible D gene (5 bases). The CDR3 loop spans 15 amino acids. CDR1 is MDHEN and CDR2 is SYDVKM in the germline V gene. V lost 1 base to trimming and J lost 7 bases, with 14 bases between them. As DNA, the CDR3 is TGTGCCAGCAGTTTATACGGAATGCGGGACCAGCCCCAGCATTTT. Protein product: CASSLYGMRDQPQHF.

This clone was observed a few times. The rearrangement links TRBV5-1 to TRBJ2-3, with TRBD2 as a possible D gene (7 bases). Germline-derived CDR1 and CDR2 are SGHRS and YFSETQ. Trimming stripped 0 bases from V and 6 bases from J, with 14 bases between. CDR3 length: 15 residues. The CDR3: CASSLVGGQSDTQYF. The CDR3 coding sequence is TGCGCCAGCAGCTTGGTGGGGGGGCAGTCCGATACGCAGTATTTT.

V is TRBV6-5 and J is TRBJ2-1; possibly TRBD1 for D (6 bases). The CDR3 runs to 16 residues. The germline V and J ends were trimmed by 0 bases and 6 bases, with 15 bases remaining between them. Germline CDR1 MNHEY, CDR2 SVGAGI. CDR3 sequence: CASSYSFQGPGNEQFF. CDR3 nucleotides: TGTGCCAGCAGTTACTCTTTCCAGGGGCCGGGCAATGAGCAGTTCTTC.

This sequence joins TRBV29-1 and TRBJ2-7; tentative D call: TRBD2 (6 bases). This CDR3 region has 16 residues. Germline CDR1 SQVTM, CDR2 ANQGSEA. Trimming removed 4 bases at V and 4 bases at J, with 23 bases between. CDR3 amino acids: CSVANTASGSLYEQYF. As DNA, the CDR3 is TGCAGCGTTGCAAACACCGCTTCCGGGAGTCTATACGAGCAGTACTTC.

Concerning this clone: In the same sample, other DNA sequences code for this CDR3. The rearrangement links TRBV7-2 to TRBJ2-5; no definite D call. The CDR3 length is 11 residues. V was clipped by 4 bases and J by 2 bases, with 2 bases between them. Germline CDR1 reads SGHTA; CDR2 reads FQGNSA. The DNA for the CDR3 is TGTGCCAGCAGCTCACAAGAGACCCAGTACTTC. Protein sequence: CASSSQETQYF.